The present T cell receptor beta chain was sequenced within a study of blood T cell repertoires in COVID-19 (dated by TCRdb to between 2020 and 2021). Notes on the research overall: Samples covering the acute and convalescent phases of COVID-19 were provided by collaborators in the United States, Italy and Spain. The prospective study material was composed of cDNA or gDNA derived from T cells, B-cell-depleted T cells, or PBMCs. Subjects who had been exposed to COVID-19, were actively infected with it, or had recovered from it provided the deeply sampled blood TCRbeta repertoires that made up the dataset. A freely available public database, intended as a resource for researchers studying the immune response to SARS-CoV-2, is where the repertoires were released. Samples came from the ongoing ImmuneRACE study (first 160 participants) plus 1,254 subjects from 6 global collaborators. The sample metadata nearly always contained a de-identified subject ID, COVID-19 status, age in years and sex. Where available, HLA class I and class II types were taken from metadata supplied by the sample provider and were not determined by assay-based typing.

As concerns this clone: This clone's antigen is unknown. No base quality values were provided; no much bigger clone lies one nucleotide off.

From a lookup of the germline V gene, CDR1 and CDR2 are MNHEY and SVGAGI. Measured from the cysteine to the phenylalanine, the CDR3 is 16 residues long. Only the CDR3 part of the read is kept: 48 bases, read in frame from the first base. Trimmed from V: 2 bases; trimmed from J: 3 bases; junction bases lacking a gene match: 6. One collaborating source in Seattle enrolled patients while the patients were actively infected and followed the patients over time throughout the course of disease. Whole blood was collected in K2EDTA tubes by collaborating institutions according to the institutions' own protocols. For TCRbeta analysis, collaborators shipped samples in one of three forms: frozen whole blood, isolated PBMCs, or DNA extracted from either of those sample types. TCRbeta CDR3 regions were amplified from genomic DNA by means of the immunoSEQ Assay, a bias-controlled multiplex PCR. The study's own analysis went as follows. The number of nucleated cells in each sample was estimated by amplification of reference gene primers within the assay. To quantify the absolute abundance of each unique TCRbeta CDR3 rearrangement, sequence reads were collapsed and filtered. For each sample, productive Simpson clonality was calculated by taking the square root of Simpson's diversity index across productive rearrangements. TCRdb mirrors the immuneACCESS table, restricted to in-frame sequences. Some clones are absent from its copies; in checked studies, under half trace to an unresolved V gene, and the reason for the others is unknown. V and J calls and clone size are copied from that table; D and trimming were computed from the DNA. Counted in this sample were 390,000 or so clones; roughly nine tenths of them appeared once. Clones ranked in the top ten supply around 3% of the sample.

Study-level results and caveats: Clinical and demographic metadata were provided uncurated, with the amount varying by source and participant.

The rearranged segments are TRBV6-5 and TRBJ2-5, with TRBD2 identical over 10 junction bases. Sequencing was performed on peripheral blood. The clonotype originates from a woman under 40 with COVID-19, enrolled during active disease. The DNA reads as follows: TGTGCCAGCAGTTACACAAGCGGGGGGGTAAAAGAGACCCAGTACTTC. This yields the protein CASSYTSGGVKETQYF.